This TCR beta chain came from a study of tumor-infiltrating lymphocytes in primary liver carcinoma. Regarding this clonotype: Its specificity is not known.

Co-extracting RNA and DNA was done with roughly 17-33 mg of unsorted bulk tissue as input. None of the patients had received treatment, and all had chronic HBV infection. With around 500 ng total RNA as template and a constant-region primer, TCR beta cDNA was made. Three nested multiplex PCR rounds of slightly modified ARM-PCR generated TCR beta libraries. TCRdb fed the multiplex PCR reads into MiXCR, producing one record per CDR3 protein. The table has 95,000 to 150,000 distinct CDR3 sequences, approximately 68% seen once. Points from the study as a whole: Tumor region pairs outstripped tumor-adjacent and tumor-blood pairs in overlap.

The sequencing input was tumor-adjacent normal liver tissue. This receptor was taken from a woman aged 55-75 years with primary liver carcinoma and hepatitis B virus infection.

The CDR3 DNA reads as TGTGCCAGCAGCCGTGATACTAGCAAGGCGACCCAGTACTTC. Translating gives CASSRDTSKATQYF. The chain combines TRBV11-2 with TRBJ2-5, with D tentatively TRBD2 (6 bases). The V and J ends lost 5 bases and 7 bases respectively, with 17 bases between them. This CDR3 spans 14 amino acids. The germline V gene encodes CDR1 SGHAT and CDR2 FQNNGV.